These 24 T cell receptor beta chains came from one sample sequenced in a study of CD8 T cells in Susac syndrome. Random-hexamer reverse transcription was applied to about 0.45 to 1 ug RNA. TCRdb re-derived calls from the immunoSEQ multiplex PCR reads in MiXCR, one entry per CDR3 protein. The sample lists roughly 120,000 distinct CDR3 sequences, roughly 93% occurring once. The sample consisted of CD8+ T cells from PBMCs. The receptors originated from a human donor with multiple sclerosis.

This chain joins TRBV7-2 and TRBJ2-5; tentatively, D is TRBD1 or TRBD2 (5 bases each). CDR3 size: 16 residues. V lost 3 bases and J 1 base, leaving 15 bases between the germline ends. CDR1 and CDR2 from the germline V gene are SGHTA and FQGNSA. CDR3 in DNA: TGTGCCAGCAGCTTGGGTCGGGGCCTACTCCAAGAGACCCAGTACTTC. Protein: CASSLGRGLLQETQYF.

The J gene is TRBJ2-3, the V gene TRBV4-1, with a weak D call TRBD2 (6 bases). The CDR3 has 15 amino acids. V dropped 2 bases and J dropped 5 bases, with 14 bases sitting between them. Germline assignment: CDR1 MGHRA and CDR2 YSYEKL. The CDR3 sequence: CASSQTRLSGDTQYF. CDR3 nucleotides: TGCGCCAGCAGCCAAACTCGGCTTAGCGGAGATACGCAGTATTTT.

The chain joins TRBV7-3 to TRBJ1-1; D is uncertain. Germline assignment: CDR1 SGHTA and CDR2 FQGTGA. The CDR3 has 13 amino acids. Trimming left V 4 bases short and J 0 bases short, with 6 bases between. The CDR3 sequence: CASSSNLNTEAFF. Here the CDR3 DNA reads TGTGCCAGCAGCTCAAATCTGAACACTGAAGCTTTCTTT.

The chain carries TRBV19 and TRBJ2-5, with TRBD1 matching 8 bases. The CDR3 is made up of 13 amino acids. The germline V gene has CDR1 LNHDA and CDR2 SQIVND (reference sequence). The CDR3 protein is CARAGGASETQYF. Written as DNA, the CDR3 is TGTGCGCGGGCAGGGGGCGCTTCAGAGACCCAGTACTTC.

The chain couples TRBV9 to TRBJ2-7; TRBD1 matches at 12 bases. The CDR3 totals 14 residues. Germline assignment: CDR1 SGDLS and CDR2 YYNGEE. The ends lost 3 bases at V and 7 bases at J; junction bases unmatched: 5. In nucleotides, the CDR3 is TGTGCCAGCAGCGCGGGACAGGGGGCGCGAGAGCAGTACTTC. It codes for CASSAGQGAREQYF.

The chain recombines TRBV7-2 with TRBJ2-7; no firm D call. In germline, CDR1 is SGHTA, CDR2 FQGNSA. The CDR3 is made up of 13 amino acids. With 3 bases removed from V and 3 bases from J, the gap between germline ends came to 9 bases. The CDR3 here is CASSFGLLYEQYF. The DNA for the CDR3 is TGTGCCAGCAGCTTCGGCCTCCTCTACGAGCAGTACTTC.

The V gene is TRBV19, the J gene TRBJ2-3, with a tentative D call TRBD1 (6 bases). Germline V gene data show CDR1 as LNHDA and CDR2 as SQIVND (reference sequence). The CDR3 is 17 residues long. V was shortened by 6 bases and J by 2 bases, with 21 bases between the two germline ends. CDR3 in DNA: TGTGCCAGTAGAGGGGGTGTTTCGACAGGAGACACAGATACGCAGTATTTT. It yields the protein CASRGGVSTGDTDTQYF.

V is TRBV7-8 and J is TRBJ2-3; possibly TRBD2 for D (6 bases). Trimming removed 5 bases from V and 2 bases from J, with 20 bases in between. The germline CDR1 and CDR2 sequences are SGHVS and FQNEAQ. The CDR3 totals 17 residues. CDR3 sequence: CASSPHPGSRDTDTQYF. The DNA for the CDR3 is TGTGCCAGCAGCCCCCACCCGGGTTCGCGGGACACAGATACGCAGTATTTT.

This chain connects TRBV12-3 or TRBV12-4 to TRBJ2-3; weak D call: TRBD1 (6 bases). This CDR3 is 15 amino acids long. V shed 8 bases and J shed 1 base, with 16 bases lying between them. Here the CDR3 DNA reads TGTGCCAGCTCCCCGACCAGGACAGGCACAGATACGCAGTATTTT. Residues: CASSPTRTGTDTQYF.

The CDR3 region is CASSLGRALGEQYV. In DNA, the CDR3 is TGTGCCAGCAGCTTAGGCCGGGCCTTGGGCGAGCAGTACGTC. The chain has TRBV13 and TRBJ2-7, with no clear D. The germline V and J ends were trimmed by 0 bases and 6 bases, with 12 bases remaining between them. CDR3 length equals 14 residues. Looked up from germline, CDR1 is PRHDT and CDR2 is FYEKMQ (reference sequence).

The chain employs TRBV7-9 and TRBJ2-3; no firm D call. This CDR3 has 12 residues. Trimming left V 7 bases short and J 7 bases short, with 12 bases between. Per the germline V gene, CDR1 is SEHNR and CDR2 is FQNEAQ (reference sequence). CDR3 protein: CASTTGLHTQYF. In DNA, the CDR3 is TGTGCCAGCACCACCGGGCTCCATACGCAGTATTTT.

The rearrangement uses TRBV15 and TRBJ1-1; D may be TRBD1 (6 bases). CDR1 LNHNV and CDR2 YYDKDF come from the germline V gene (reference sequence). This CDR3 is built from 15 residues. Trimming cost V 7 bases and J 4 bases, with 19 bases left between them. The DNA of the CDR3 is TGTGCCACCAAGGCTAATTACAGGGTCGGCACTGAAGCTTTCTTT. Its protein product is CATKANYRVGTEAFF. The complete variable domain, with remaining parts taken from reference TRBV15 and TRBJ1-1, reads DAMVIQNPRYQVTQFGKPVTLSCSQTLNHNVMYWYQQKSSQAPKLLFHYYDKDFNNEADTPDNFQSRRPNTSFCFLDIRSPGLGDTAMYLCATKANYRVGTEAFFGQGTRLTVV.

The chain links TRBV30 to TRBJ1-1; 12 bases match TRBD1. The V gene's germline CDR1 is GTSNPN and CDR2 SVGIG (reference sequence). The CDR3 spans 17 residues. V trimming: 4 bases; J trimming: 4 bases; junction bases outside the gene matches: 13. The CDR3 DNA sequence: TGTGCCTGGAAAATTGAGCCGGGACAGGGGGCGCCCACTGAAGCTTTCTTT. Translating gives CAWKIEPGQGAPTEAFF.

This clonotype was picked up one time. The chain joins TRBV29-1 to TRBJ2-3, with 10 nucleotides matching TRBD2. The CDR3 has 16 amino acids. Germline lookup yields CDR1 SQVTM and CDR2 ANQGSEA. Germline trimming cut 2 bases from V and 2 bases from J; bases unmatched to any gene: 7. The CDR3 is CSVELAGDYSTDTQYF. The DNA of the CDR3 is TGCAGCGTTGAACTAGCGGGAGACTACTCCACAGATACGCAGTATTTT.

The gene calls are TRBV7-9 and TRBJ1-1; D call uncertain. CDR3 length equals 13 residues. V was cut by 7 bases and J by 8 bases, with 17 bases left in between. Germline V lookup: CDR1 SEHNR, CDR2 FQNEAQ (reference sequence). The CDR3 bases are TGTGCCAGCACCCCCCCGGGAGGCCGGGAAGCTTTCTTT. This encodes CASTPPGGREAFF.

The chain links TRBV13 to TRBJ2-5; TRBD2 aligns across 7 bases. With V trimmed by 2 bases and J by 2 bases, 5 bases remained unmatched. The CDR3 contains 15 residues. CDR1 is PRHDT, CDR2 FYEKMQ, per germline (reference sequence). CDR3 bases: TGTGCCAGCAGCTTACGGGGGGACTCACAAGAGACCCAGTACTTC. Translating gives CASSLRGDSQETQYF.

The V gene is TRBV20-1, the J gene TRBJ2-7; the match to TRBD2 covers 8 bases. The germline V gene has CDR1 DFQATT and CDR2 SNEGSKA (reference sequence). V lost 5 bases and J lost 7; bases outside the gene matches: 10. The CDR3 has 13 amino acids. CDR3 in DNA: TGCAGTGCTCTCGGGGGGGGACCGCGGGAGCAGTACTTC. It encodes CSALGGGPREQYF.

This clonotype appeared a single time. This chain uses TRBV9 with TRBJ2-3, with 9 bases matching TRBD2. Unmatched junction bases numbered 5, after V lost 4 bases and J lost 2 bases. This CDR3 has 15 residues. Germline assignment: CDR1 SGDLS and CDR2 YYNGEE. As DNA, the CDR3 is TGTGCCAGCAGCCCGGCGGGGGGGAACACAGATACGCAGTATTTT. Its protein is CASSPAGGNTDTQYF. Combining the CDR3 with reference TRBV9 and TRBJ2-3 gives the whole variable domain DSGVTQTPKHLITATGQRVTLRCSPRSGDLSVYWYQQSLDQGLQFLIQYYNGEERAKGNILERFSAQQFPDLHSELNLSSLELGDSALYFCASSPAGGNTDTQYFGPGTRLTVL.

J is TRBJ1-1 and V is TRBV10-1; D call uncertain. V gave up 4 bases and J gave up 1 base, with 10 bases separating them. Germline V gene sequence: CDR1 WNHNN, CDR2 SYGVQD (reference sequence). CDR3 length: 14 amino acids. CDR3 loop: CASSAFRENTEAFF. In DNA form, the CDR3 reads TGCGCCAGCAGTGCATTCCGGGAGAACACTGAAGCTTTCTTT.

V is TRBV11-3 and J is TRBJ2-1; 11 positions match TRBD2. Germline V gene data show CDR1 as SGHNT and CDR2 as YENEEA. V trimming: 1 base; J trimming: 3 bases; junction bases outside the gene matches: 5. The CDR3 is 17 amino acids. DNA for the CDR3: TGTGCCAGCAGCTTAGGGACTAGCGGGTCGGGCTACAATGAGCAGTTCTTC. Amino acid sequence: CASSLGTSGSGYNEQFF.

The chain carries TRBV2 and TRBJ2-5; 9 nucleotides align to TRBD1. The CDR3 is 13 residues long. CDR1 and CDR2 from the germline V gene are SNHLY and FYNNEI. V dropped 6 bases and J dropped 4; count of bases not matched to a gene: 3. The CDR3 DNA reads TGTGCCAGCAGAGAACAGGGGGCAGAGACCCAGTACTTC. This encodes CASREQGAETQYF.

J is TRBJ1-1 and V is TRBV12-3 or TRBV12-4, with no clear D. Trimming took off 2 bases at V and 1 base at J, with 8 bases between the two ends. The CDR3 has 14 amino acids. CDR3 sequence (DNA): TGTGCCAGCAGTTTACTTGGAAGGAACACTGAAGCTTTCTTT. Its protein is CASSLLGRNTEAFF.

V usage is TRBV5-1 and J usage is TRBJ2-1; weak D call: TRBD2 (5 bases). In germline, CDR1 is SGHRS, CDR2 YFSETQ. V lost 4 bases, J lost 8 bases, and 19 bases lay in between. The CDR3 length is 15 residues. CDR3 protein: CASSIGLLRWDEQFF. The DNA for the CDR3 is TGCGCCAGCAGCATAGGACTCTTGAGGTGGGATGAGCAGTTCTTC.

The chain employs TRBV30 and TRBJ2-1, with 9 bases lining up with TRBD1. With V trimmed by 3 bases and J by 4 bases, 7 bases remained unmatched. This CDR3 has 15 amino acids. Germline CDR1 GTSNPN, CDR2 SVGIG (reference sequence). CDR3 region: CAWRTGTGRYNEQFF. The CDR3 bases are TGTGCCTGGAGGACCGGGACAGGGAGATACAATGAGCAGTTCTTC.